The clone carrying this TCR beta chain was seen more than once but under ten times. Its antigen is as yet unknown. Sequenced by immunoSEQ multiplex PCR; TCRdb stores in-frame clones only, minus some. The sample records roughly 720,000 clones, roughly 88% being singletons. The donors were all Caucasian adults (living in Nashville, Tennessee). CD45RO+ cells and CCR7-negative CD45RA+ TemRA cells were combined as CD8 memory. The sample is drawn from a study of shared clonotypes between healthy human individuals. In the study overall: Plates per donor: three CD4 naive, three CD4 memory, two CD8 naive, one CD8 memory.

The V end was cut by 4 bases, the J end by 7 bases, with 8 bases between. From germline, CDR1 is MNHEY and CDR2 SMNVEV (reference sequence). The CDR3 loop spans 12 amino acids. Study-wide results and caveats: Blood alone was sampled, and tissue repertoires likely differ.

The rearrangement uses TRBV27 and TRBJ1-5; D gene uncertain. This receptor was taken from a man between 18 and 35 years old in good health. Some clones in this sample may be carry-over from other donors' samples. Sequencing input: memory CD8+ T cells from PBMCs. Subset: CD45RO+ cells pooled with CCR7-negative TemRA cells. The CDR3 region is CASSSSGQPQHF. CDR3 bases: TGTGCCAGCAGTTCCTCGGGACAGCCCCAGCATTTT.